The entry that follows covers one TCR beta chain sequence. Its antigen is as yet unknown. The sample is drawn from a study of T cell responses to AZD1222 COVID-19 vaccine. Study-wide results and caveats: Repertoires were sampled only after the peak T cell response. As reported, nearly half of all spike-specific TCRs target variant regions that are unmutated. Regions 160-218 and 743-854 held dominance among vaccine-associated CD4 TCRs, which spanned spike. Clonal diversity was possibly underestimated; the donors were predominantly white British and more often female.

Germline V CDR1 and CDR2: SGHAT, FQNNGV. The CDR3 is 16 amino acids. V was trimmed by 4 bases and J by 2 bases, leaving 18 bases between them. The protocol was immunoSEQ multiplex PCR, while the TCRdb copy is restricted to in-frame clones and leaves out a portion. This table holds around 180,000 clones, 87% found once. The TCR comes from an adult in good health. The sample here was peripheral blood, taken on day 0 of AZD1222 vaccination. The chain has TRBV11-2 and TRBJ2-7; TRBD1 might be the D (5 bases). CDR3 nucleotide sequence: TGTGCCAGCAGCTCCCAGGGAAGTCTCATCACCTACGAGCAGTACTTC. Residues: CASSSQGSLITYEQYF.